The 18 T cell receptor beta chains in this list originate from one sample, sequenced in a study of cytomegalovirus exposure and HLA in healthy donors. The PCR had 60 Vbeta and 13 Jbeta primers. Here immunoSEQ multiplex PCR was the method, and the copy in TCRdb shows in-frame clones only, minus some. The sample lists about 150,000 clones, about 80% occurring once. The sequencing sample was made of PBMCs. These receptors originate from a woman in her 30s in good health and CMV-seronegative.

There are a few counts of this clone. The chain carries TRBV6-6 and TRBJ2-2; the D gene is possibly TRBD2 (6 bases). Germline loops: CDR1 MNHNY, CDR2 SVGAGI (reference sequence). The CDR3 totals 14 residues. Trimming removed 8 bases from V and 1 base from J, with 11 bases in between. CDR3: CASSGLMNTGELFF. In nucleotides, the CDR3 is TGTGCCAGCTCGGGACTGATGAACACCGGGGAGCTGTTTTTT.

This chain connects TRBV4-1 to TRBJ1-1; a possible D gene is TRBD1 (5 bases). The CDR3 runs to 15 residues. Trimming stripped 0 bases from V and 1 base from J, with 9 bases between. Per germline, CDR1 MGHRA and CDR2 YSYEKL. CDR3 in amino acids: CASSQEGGGNTEAFF. In DNA form, the CDR3 reads TGCGCCAGCAGCCAAGAGGGCGGGGGGAACACTGAAGCTTTCTTT.

The J gene is TRBJ2-7, the V gene TRBV27; weak D call: TRBD2 (5 bases). With 10 bases removed from V and 4 bases from J, the gap between germline ends came to 17 bases. Germline V CDR1 and CDR2: MNHEY, SMNVEV (reference sequence). This CDR3 is built from 13 residues. The CDR3 DNA sequence: TGTGCCACGGGGTTGGCAAACCTGTACGAGCAGTACTTC. Translation gives CATGLANLYEQYF.

The genes are TRBV6-1 and TRBJ1-6; TRBD1 might be the D (5 bases). Per germline, CDR1 MNHNS and CDR2 SASEGT. Trimming took 0 bases from V and 6 from J, leaving 15 bases between them. The CDR3 spans 17 residues. CDR3 amino acids: CASSEASGAAGNSPLHF. DNA of the CDR3: TGTGCCAGCAGTGAAGCGTCTGGGGCCGCCGGTAATTCACCCCTCCACTTT.

V usage is TRBV6-5 and J usage is TRBJ2-3; a weak D match, TRBD1 (5 bases). Germline CDR1 MNHEY, CDR2 SVGAGI. V was shortened by 6 bases and J by 2 bases, with 12 bases between the two germline ends. The CDR3 contains 14 residues. The CDR3 nucleotides are TGTGCCAGCAGGCGACAGTCCTTCACAGATACGCAGTATTTT. The encoded protein is CASRRQSFTDTQYF.

In nucleotides, the CDR3 is TGTGCCAGCAGCTTGGAAGCCATTTTCACAGATACGCAGTATTTT. Protein sequence: CASSLEAIFTDTQYF. V usage is TRBV5-5 and J usage is TRBJ2-3; D is unclear. The CDR3 is made up of 15 amino acids. V was cut by 0 bases and J by 2 bases, with 10 bases left in between. Per germline, CDR1 SGHKS and CDR2 YYEKEE (reference sequence).

The count of this clone is one. The chain employs TRBV18 and TRBJ1-2; 8 bases are a match to TRBD1. CDR1 and CDR2 from the germline V gene are KGHSH and LQKENI. V shed 3 bases and J 3 bases; nucleotides not matched to a gene: 9. The CDR3 covers 16 residues. The CDR3 DNA follows: TGTGCCAGCTCACCCCGGACAGGGAATAGGGACTATGGCTACACCTTC. Encoded protein: CASSPRTGNRDYGYTF.

V usage is TRBV27 and J usage is TRBJ1-2; D is possibly TRBD1 (5 bases). Trimming left V 5 bases short and J 8 bases short, with 12 bases between. Looked up from germline, CDR1 is MNHEY and CDR2 is SMNVEV (reference sequence). The CDR3 is 12 residues long. The CDR3 here is CASSGGLKGYTF. DNA for the CDR3: TGTGCCAGCAGTGGGGGACTGAAAGGCTACACCTTC.

This chain connects TRBV25-1 to TRBJ1-2; the match to TRBD1 covers 7 bases. Germline values: CDR1 MGHDK, CDR2 SYGVNS. V trimming: 5 bases; J trimming: 0 bases; junction bases outside the gene matches: 3. CDR3 length: 14 residues. The chain's CDR3 is CASSWDSPNYGYTF. CDR3 in DNA: TGTGCCAGCAGTTGGGACAGCCCTAACTATGGCTACACCTTC.

V usage is TRBV14 and J usage is TRBJ1-6, with D possibly TRBD1 on 6 matching bases. V lost 4 bases and J 4 bases, leaving 11 bases between the germline ends. CDR1 and CDR2 (germline): SGHDN, FVKESK. This CDR3 region has 15 residues. The CDR3 reads CASSPRQDYNSPLHF. For the CDR3, the DNA is TGTGCCAGCAGCCCTCGACAGGATTATAATTCACCCCTCCACTTT. The full variable domain, its missing parts supplied by reference TRBV14 and TRBJ1-6, is EAGVTQFPSHSVIEKGQTVTLRCDPISGHDNLYWYRRVMGKEIKFLLHFVKESKQDESGMPNNRFLAERTGGTYSTLKVQPAELEDSGVYFCASSPRQDYNSPLHFGNGTRLTVT.

The rearrangement uses TRBV5-1 and TRBJ1-2, with D maybe TRBD1 (5 bases). There are 16 residues in the CDR3. Trimming took off 2 bases at V and 8 bases at J, with 22 bases between the two ends. Germline V lookup: CDR1 SGHRS, CDR2 YFSETQ. For the CDR3, the DNA is TGCGCCAGCAGCTTAGGCAGGGCGAGGTCATGGGGAGGCTACACCTTC. As protein: CASSLGRARSWGGYTF.

V and J are TRBV28 and TRBJ2-1, with 9 bases lining up with TRBD1. Germline V CDR1 and CDR2: MDHEN, SYDVKM. The CDR3 loop spans 16 amino acids. With V trimmed by 4 bases and J by 1 base, 5 bases remained unmatched. CDR3 in DNA: TGTGCCAGCAGTTCCCTGACAGGGGGTTCCTACAATGAGCAGTTCTTC. This gives the protein CASSSLTGGSYNEQFF. The variable domain in full, completed from reference TRBV28 and TRBJ2-1, reads DVKVTQSSRYLVKRTGEKVFLECVQDMDHENMFWYRQDPGLGLRLIYFSYDVKMKEKGDIPEGYSVSREKKERFSLILESASTNQTSMYLCASSSLTGGSYNEQFFGPGTRLTVL.

This chain uses TRBV18 with TRBJ2-5; 8 nucleotides agree with TRBD1. The J segment lost 5 bases and the V segment lost 2 bases, leaving 7 bases of the junction unmatched. Looked up from germline, CDR1 is KGHSH and CDR2 is LQKENI. This CDR3 has 15 residues. The CDR3: CASSPKQGVGETQYF. CDR3 in DNA: TGTGCCAGCTCACCAAAACAGGGGGTTGGTGAGACCCAGTACTTC.

This chain connects TRBV15 to TRBJ1-1, with a possible D match to TRBD1 (5 bases). Germline V gives CDR1 LNHNV, CDR2 YYDKDF (reference sequence). This CDR3 contains 14 residues. The V end lost 5 bases, the J end lost 0 bases, and 10 bases lay between the germline ends. The CDR3: CATSGGRVNTEAFF. The CDR3 DNA follows: TGTGCCACCAGCGGAGGCAGGGTGAACACTGAAGCTTTCTTT. The full variable domain, completed using reference TRBV15 and TRBJ1-1, is DAMVIQNPRYQVTQFGKPVTLSCSQTLNHNVMYWYQQKSSQAPKLLFHYYDKDFNNEADTPDNFQSRRPNTSFCFLDIRSPGLGDTAMYLCATSGGRVNTEAFFGQGTRLTVV.

The chain carries TRBV19 and TRBJ2-2; D is undetermined. This CDR3 is built from 15 residues. V lost 4 bases and J 3 bases, leaving 12 bases between the germline ends. Germline CDR1 and CDR2: LNHDA and SQIVND (reference sequence). The CDR3 here is CASSSRRSDTGELFF. DNA for the CDR3: TGTGCCAGTAGTAGTCGCAGGTCGGACACCGGGGAGCTGTTTTTT. Full variable domain (rest looked up from reference TRBV19 and TRBJ2-2): DGGITQSPKYLFRKEGQNVTLSCEQNLNHDAMYWYRQDPGQGLRLIYYSQIVNDFQKGDIAEGYSVSREKKESFPLTVTSAQKNPTAFYLCASSSRRSDTGELFFGEGSRLTVL.

The chain links TRBV14 to TRBJ1-2, with D tentatively TRBD1 (5 bases). The CDR3 extends over 13 amino acids. Germline lookup yields CDR1 SGHDN and CDR2 FVKESK. Trimming pared 1 base from V and 3 bases from J, leaving 6 bases between. CDR3 sequence reads: CASSQGQYYGYTF. The CDR3 DNA sequence: TGTGCCAGCAGCCAAGGACAGTACTATGGCTACACCTTC.

The V and J genes are TRBV12-2 and TRBJ1-5. TRBV12-2 is shown as a pseudogene. The CDR3 sequence is 16 residues long. The CDR3 DNA is TGTGCAAGTCGCCCCCGGCGGGAGCAGGGAGGTCAGCCCCAGCATTTT. Protein sequence: CASRPRREQGGQPQHF.

The rearrangement uses TRBV5-4 and TRBJ2-5; D uncertain. Trimming left V 4 bases short and J 1 base short, with 8 bases between. The CDR3 totals 13 residues. Germline CDR1 reads SGHNT; CDR2 reads YYREEE (reference sequence). The CDR3 coding sequence is TGTGCCAGCAGCAGGAGTCCCCAAGAGACCCAGTACTTC. It encodes CASSRSPQETQYF.